This TCR beta chain stems from a study of cytomegalovirus exposure and HLA in healthy donors. The table lists this clone with a few counts. Some clones are missing from TCRdb's copy, which holds only in-frame ones; the method was immunoSEQ multiplex PCR. Of over 150,000 clones in the sample, about 80% were seen once. This CDR3 is 14 amino acids long. Germline CDR1 SGHNT, CDR2 YYREEE (reference sequence). Deletions cut 2 bases from V and 5 bases from J, with 10 bases between. The receptor was derived from a woman aged 18 to 35 in good health and CMV-seropositive. The V call is TRBV5-4, the J call TRBJ1-4, with a possible D match to TRBD1 (5 bases). Material for sequencing was PBMCs. CDR3 residues: CASSLSGRNEKLFF. The CDR3 DNA reads TGTGCCAGCAGCTTATCAGGGAGGAATGAAAAACTGTTTTTT.